This T cell receptor (beta chain) was observed in a study of blood T cell repertoires in COVID-19. Trimming took off 5 bases at V and 2 bases at J, with 16 bases between the two ends. The CDR3 sequence is 15 residues long. Germline CDR1 MNHEY, CDR2 SVGEGT. Ages ranged from about 18 to 89 years, with residence in approximately 23 US areas. Method: immunoSEQ multiplex PCR; TCRdb's copy keeps in-frame clones and lacks some. The data hold 200,000 to 250,000 clones, with less than 90% observed a single time. This sequence originates from a woman between 50 and 59 years old in a cohort exposed to, infected with or recovered from COVID-19 (not recorded which). Sequenced: PBMCs or T cells enriched from blood (not recorded which). The rearrangement uses TRBV6-2 or TRBV6-3 and TRBJ2-7, with a possible D match to TRBD2 (6 bases). The CDR3 protein is CASSAVGGGTYEQYF. The CDR3 DNA reads TGTGCCAGCAGTGCGGTCGGGGGAGGTACCTACGAGCAGTACTTC.